This T cell receptor (beta chain) was captured in a study of T cell repertoires in cytomegalovirus infection. The wider study: CMV infection plus the matching HLA type was flagged by public TCR beta signatures.

Study-level points and caveats: Across the ex vivo response, the dominant clonotypes were HLA-C-restricted CMV-specific TCR beta clonotypes. Pooled public TCR beta family frequency picked out CMV carriers with the relevant HLA.

TCRdb passed the reads through MiXCR, listing each CDR3 protein once. The sample includes around 530,000 distinct CDR3 sequences, approximately 26% seen only once; the top ten take approximately 13%. As for this clonotype: Its specificity is unknown.

The CDR3 is 13 amino acids. Germline loops: CDR1 DFQATT, CDR2 SNEGSKA (reference sequence). V lost 3 bases and J lost 4, with 12 bases in between. The receptor was derived from a human donor in good health (CMV status not recorded). Some clones in this sample may be carry-over from other donors' samples. This chain uses TRBV20-1 with TRBJ1-2, with D maybe TRBD1 (5 bases). The material sequenced was PBMCs. CDR3 nucleotides: TGCAGTGCTAGGGGGGGATTTACCTATGGCTACACCTTC. This translates into CSARGGFTYGYTF.